Only a few counts were recorded for the clone carrying this TCR beta chain. This specimen belongs to a study of blood T cell repertoires in COVID-19. On the study more broadly: The analysed material was cDNA or gDNA that came from T cells, B-cell-depleted T cells, or PBMCs.

In the study's own analysis: Reference gene primer amplification gave nucleated cell count estimates. TCRdb keeps only in-frame clones here, not all; method: immunoSEQ multiplex PCR. V and J calls plus clone size are reproduced from that table; the DNA served to infer D and trimming. Of 70,000 to 90,000 clones listed, approximately 91% are singletons. V was trimmed by 7 bases and J by 1 base, leaving 13 bases between them. Germline lookup yields CDR1 LGHNT and CDR2 FRNRAP. The CDR3 is 15 residues long. Sequenced material: peripheral blood. This rearrangement joins TRBV12-5 to TRBJ2-2; possible D gene TRBD2, 6 bases. The receptor was derived from a man aged 50 to 59 with acute or convalescent COVID-19. CDR3 coding DNA: TGTGCTAGTGCACTAGGGACTGGGAACACCGGGGAGCTGTTTTTT. Its protein product is CASALGTGNTGELFF.